This TCR beta chain was profiled in a study of breast tumors, draining lymph nodes, adjacent tissues. Study-wide results and limits: Tumor repertoires ranked between lymph nodes and nontumor tissue in diversity, with V and J gene preferences. The lymph node origin of tumor T cells was framed as consistent with a hypothesis, not demonstrated. Luminal-like breast cancer showed significantly higher tumor–nontumor repertoire similarity than basal-like.

As to this clonotype: As yet, its antigen is unknown. No conserved phenylalanine or tryptophan is present at the end of the CDR3, so a read error is the likely explanation.

From the multiplex PCR reads, TCRdb called clonotypes with MiXCR, one entry per CDR3 protein. Among 150,000 to 200,000 distinct CDR3 sequences listed, 30% to 35% were seen once. Breast cancer patients provided tissue from their axillary draining lymph nodes. The CDR3 contains 15 residues. Germline loops: CDR1 SGHDT, CDR2 YYEEEE. Trimming took 2 bases from V and 0 from J; bases not matched to a gene: 1. The sequence derives from a female donor with breast cancer. Some clones in this sample may be carry-over from other donors' samples. This rearrangement joins TRBV5-6 to TRBJ2-7; 11 positions match TRBD1. The sample was axillary lymph node tissue. The CDR3 DNA is TGTGCCAGCAGCTTTGGGACAGGGGGCTCCTACGAGCAGTACTCC. Its translation: CASSFGTGGSYEQYS.